One sample yielded the 4 T cell receptor beta chains listed below, sequenced in a study of OX40 agonist ivuxolimab in advanced cancers. TCRdb keeps only in-frame clones here, not all; method: immunoSEQ multiplex PCR. The table includes around 60,000 clones, approximately 88% detected once. The specimen comprised CD4+ or CD8+ T cells sorted from blood, sampled in a trial of the OX40 agonist ivuxolimab. Receptors originate from an adult with an advanced solid tumor such as melanoma, head and neck, liver or kidney cancer.

The rearrangement joins TRBV6-5 to TRBJ1-2, with TRBD1 identical over 10 bases. The V gene's germline CDR1 is MNHEY and CDR2 SVGAGI. This CDR3 is 14 amino acids long. V trimming: 5 bases; J trimming: 6 bases; junction bases outside the gene matches: 6. CDR3 residues: CASSNRQGAHGYTF. CDR3 nucleotides: TGTGCCAGCAGTAACCGACAGGGGGCGCATGGCTACACCTTC.

The chain joins TRBV7-2 to TRBJ2-1; D gene uncertain. V was trimmed by 4 bases and J by 5 bases, leaving 12 bases between them. Germline V lookup: CDR1 SGHTA, CDR2 FQGNSA. This CDR3 is built from 14 residues. The CDR3 DNA reads as TGTGCCAGCAGCTCCTCGGCTACGGACAATGAGCAGTTCTTC. Its protein product is CASSSSATDNEQFF.

The J gene is TRBJ1-3, the V gene TRBV30; TRBD1 is a possible D gene (5 bases). V shed 0 bases and J shed 0 bases, with 12 bases lying between them. The CDR3 extends over 16 amino acids. Germline V gene sequence: CDR1 GTSNPN, CDR2 SVGIG (reference sequence). CDR3 bases: TGTGCCTGGAGTGTACTTGGGGGAACCTCTGGAAACACCATATATTTT. Its translation: CAWSVLGGTSGNTIYF.

The CDR3 spells CAISRGGDTQYF. Written as DNA, the CDR3 is TGTGCCATCAGTAGGGGGGGGGATACGCAGTATTTT. The rearrangement joins TRBV10-3 to TRBJ2-3; D is perhaps TRBD2 (7 bases). V dropped 5 bases and J dropped 6 bases, with 9 bases sitting between them. Germline V gene data show CDR1 as ENHRY and CDR2 as SYGVKD. This CDR3 has 12 residues.